Only one count was recorded for the clone carrying this TCR beta chain. Trimming pared 2 bases from V and 5 bases from J, leaving 7 bases between. The CDR3 has 12 residues. Germline V CDR1 and CDR2: SGHDT, YYEEEE. This specimen belongs to a study of blood T cell repertoires in COVID-19. In the study overall: COVID-19 samples collected from the United States, Italy and Spain covered acute and convalescent phases.

Data came from immunoSEQ multiplex PCR; TCRdb stores just in-frame clones and leaves some out. The sample has 160,000 or so clones, roughly 80% seen once. This TCR came from a man in his sixties with acute or convalescent COVID-19. Material: peripheral blood. The chain joins TRBV5-6 to TRBJ1-2, with no clear D. CDR3 DNA: TGTGCCAGCAGCTTAGACAATTATGGCTACACCTTC. Amino acids: CASSLDNYGYTF.